The 23 T cell receptor beta chains in this list originate from one sample, sequenced in a study of blood T cell repertoires in COVID-19. The protocol was immunoSEQ multiplex PCR, while the TCRdb copy is restricted to in-frame clones and leaves out a portion. Among over 100,000 clones, approximately 80% were seen once, and the ten largest hold 9% to 15%. The specimen was peripheral blood. The receptors stem from a woman aged 60-75 years with acute or convalescent COVID-19.

The V gene is TRBV7-6, the J gene TRBJ2-5, with 12 positions matching TRBD2. CDR3 size: 12 residues. The germline CDR1 and CDR2 sequences are SGHVS and FNYEAQ. The ends lost 4 bases at V and 9 bases at J; junction bases unmatched: 0. This CDR3 is CASSSSGGAQYF. For the CDR3, the DNA is TGTGCCAGCAGCTCTAGCGGGGGGGCCCAGTACTTC. The whole variable domain, remainder taken from reference TRBV7-6 and TRBJ2-5, is GAGVSQSPRYKVTKRGQDVALRCDPISGHVSLYWYRQALGQGPEFLTYFNYEAQQDKSGLPNDRFSAERPEGSISTLTIQRTEQRDSAMYRCASSSSGGAQYFGPGTRLLVL.

The genes are TRBV20-1 and TRBJ1-2; 7 bases fit TRBD1. After removal of 2 bases from V and 8 bases from J, the junction contained 2 bases not matched to a gene. The CDR3 runs 11 residues. CDR1 and CDR2 (germline): DFQATT, SNEGSKA (reference sequence). The CDR3 loop reads CSARIRGGYTF. The DNA for the CDR3 is TGCAGTGCTAGAATCAGGGGGGGCTACACCTTC.

V and J are TRBV20-1 and TRBJ2-1; D unclear. Germline CDR1 reads DFQATT; CDR2 reads SNEGSKA (reference sequence). V was cut by 6 bases and J by 10 bases, with 13 bases left in between. The CDR3 contains 11 residues. The CDR3 spells CSASSYFEQFF. CDR3 nucleotides: TGCAGTGCCAGTTCTTATTTCGAGCAGTTCTTC.

V gene TRBV24-1 combines with J gene TRBJ2-6, with 7 bases aligning to TRBD1. V dropped 1 base and J dropped 2; count of bases not matched to a gene: 1. Germline loops: CDR1 KGHDR, CDR2 SFDVKD. CDR3 length: 16 residues. The CDR3 DNA reads TGTGCCACCAGTGATTTAAGGGGGCCTGGGGCCAACGTCCTGACTTTC. As protein: CATSDLRGPGANVLTF.

The gene calls are TRBV5-1 and TRBJ1-1, with 8 bases identical to TRBD1. Germline V gene lookup returns CDR1 SGHRS and CDR2 YFSETQ. The V segment lost 4 bases and the J segment 5 bases; nucleotides outside the gene matches: 13. The CDR3 consists of 16 residues. The CDR3 here is CASSVLTGGARTEAFF. The DNA for the CDR3 is TGCGCCAGCAGCGTCTTAACAGGGGGGGCTAGAACTGAAGCTTTCTTT.

The chain uses TRBV7-8 and TRBJ1-4, with D possibly matching TRBD1 (5 bases). Trimming took off 5 bases at V and 7 bases at J, with 26 bases between the two ends. This CDR3 is 18 amino acids long. Germline lookup yields CDR1 SGHVS and CDR2 FQNEAQ. For the CDR3, the DNA is TGTGCCAGCAGCCGGAGTGGGCGATCAGGGAAAGGATCTGAAAAACTGTTTTTT. Translated, it gives CASSRSGRSGKGSEKLFF.

The DNA for the CDR3 is TGTGCCAGCTCACCTCAGGGGTTTGAAGCTTTCTTT. Protein sequence: CASSPQGFEAFF. This chain links TRBV18 with TRBJ1-1; weak D call: TRBD1 (6 bases). Looked up from germline, CDR1 is KGHSH and CDR2 is LQKENI. The CDR3 spans 12 residues. With 3 bases removed from V and 7 bases from J, the gap between germline ends came to 9 bases.

The chain links TRBV19 to TRBJ1-1, with 7 bases that match TRBD1. The germline V gene encodes CDR1 LNHDA and CDR2 SQIVND (reference sequence). Unmatched junction bases numbered 8, after V lost 9 bases and J lost 1 base. The CDR3 spans 14 residues. The CDR3 DNA is TGTGCCAGCTACAGGGGTGATTGGAACACTGAAGCTTTCTTT. Translation gives CASYRGDWNTEAFF.

The V gene is TRBV6-6, the J gene TRBJ2-1, with D maybe TRBD1 (5 bases). The CDR3 extends over 13 amino acids. Germline CDR1 and CDR2: MNHNY and SVGAGI (reference sequence). Trimming cost V 7 bases and J 4 bases, with 11 bases left between them. CDR3 nucleotides: TGTGCCAGCACCTGGGGCGGATACAATGAGCAGTTCTTC. This translates into CASTWGGYNEQFF.

This chain links TRBV10-2 with TRBJ1-2; the D gene is possibly TRBD1 (5 bases). The CDR3 is 12 amino acids. V gave up 3 bases and J gave up 3 bases, with 5 bases separating them. CDR1 is WSHSY and CDR2 is SAAADI in the germline V gene. As DNA, the CDR3 is TGCGCCAGCAGTGAACAGGACTATGGCTACACCTTC. This sequence encodes CASSEQDYGYTF.

V usage is TRBV10-3 and J usage is TRBJ2-7, with D possibly matching TRBD2 (5 bases). Between the trimmed V and J ends, which lost 3 bases and 3 bases, there was a span of 15 bases. From germline, CDR1 is ENHRY and CDR2 SYGVKD. This CDR3 contains 15 residues. CDR3 protein: CAISEEGVGVYEQYV. The DNA for the CDR3 is TGTGCCATCAGTGAAGAGGGCGTTGGGGTCTACGAGCAGTACGTC.

The J gene is TRBJ1-4, the V gene TRBV9; 8 bases are shared with TRBD1. With 4 bases clipped from V and 3 bases from J, the junction kept 5 bases outside the gene matches. The germline V gene encodes CDR1 SGDLS and CDR2 YYNGEE. The CDR3 totals 15 residues. The CDR3 region has the DNA TGTGCCAGCAGCCCCACAGGGGGAGCTAATGAAAAACTGTTTTTT. Its translation is CASSPTGGANEKLFF.

V and J are TRBV5-4 and TRBJ1-1, with D possibly TRBD1 on 6 matching bases. The CDR3 is 12 amino acids. The germline V gene encodes CDR1 SGHNT and CDR2 YYREEE (reference sequence). Trimming took off 3 bases at V and 7 bases at J, with 10 bases between the two ends. DNA of the CDR3: TGTGCCAGCAGCTGGGGGCAGCTTGAAGCTTTCTTT. This sequence encodes CASSWGQLEAFF. Full variable domain (remainder filled in from reference TRBV5-4 and TRBJ1-1): ETGVTQSPTHLIKTRGQQVTLRCSSQSGHNTVSWYQQALGQGPQFIFQYYREEENGRGNFPPRFSGLQFPNYSSELNVNALELDDSALYLCASSWGQLEAFFGQGTRLTVV.

The rearrangement links TRBV11-2 to TRBJ1-3; D gene uncertain. V was shortened by 5 bases and J by 0 bases, with 11 bases between the two germline ends. Germline V lookup: CDR1 SGHAT, CDR2 FQNNGV. The CDR3 runs 15 residues. The CDR3 nucleotides are TGTGCCAGCAGCGCCGGGAGATACTCTGGAAACACCATATATTTT. It translates to CASSAGRYSGNTIYF.

The chain combines TRBV7-9 with TRBJ1-1; D is possibly TRBD1 (6 bases). The germline V and J ends were trimmed by 5 bases and 4 bases, with 11 bases remaining between them. The CDR3 has 13 amino acids. Germline loops: CDR1 SEHNR, CDR2 FQNEAQ (reference sequence). The CDR3 spells CASSMDSSTEAFF. The DNA of the CDR3 is TGTGCCAGCAGCATGGACAGCTCCACTGAAGCTTTCTTT.

The chain carries TRBV7-9 and TRBJ1-6; D perhaps matches TRBD1 (5 bases). Germline-derived CDR1 and CDR2 are SEHNR and FQNEAQ (reference sequence). The CDR3 has 16 amino acids. Trimming removed 1 base from V and 6 bases from J, with 13 bases in between. The CDR3 region is CASSLEAGISNSPLHF. DNA of the CDR3: TGTGCCAGCAGCTTAGAGGCAGGGATCAGTAATTCACCCCTCCACTTT.

This clone came up a few times. The chain couples TRBV9 to TRBJ1-3; tentatively, D is TRBD1 (5 bases). Germline V gene sequence: CDR1 SGDLS, CDR2 YYNGEE. V was cut by 0 bases and J by 2 bases, with 15 bases left in between. This CDR3 spans 17 amino acids. The CDR3 is CASSVGYLGAAGNTIYF. The CDR3 coding sequence is TGTGCCAGCAGCGTAGGTTACCTAGGGGCCGCTGGAAACACCATATATTTT. Complete variable domain (other parts from reference TRBV9 and TRBJ1-3): DSGVTQTPKHLITATGQRVTLRCSPRSGDLSVYWYQQSLDQGLQFLIQYYNGEERAKGNILERFSAQQFPDLHSELNLSSLELGDSALYFCASSVGYLGAAGNTIYFGEGSWLTVV.

V gene TRBV21-1 combines with J gene TRBJ2-4; the DNA was not compared with TRBD2, the D call given in the table. TRBV21-1 is a listed pseudogene. This CDR3 has 17 amino acids. The CDR3 is CASSKERRGIVKNIQYF. The CDR3 bases are TGTGCCAGCAGCAAAGAGAGGAGAGGGATTGTCAAAAACATTCAGTACTTC.

The CDR3 nucleotides read TGTGCCAGCAGCGGAGACAGGGTGGCGAATTGGGGCTACACCTTC. It specifies CASSGDRVANWGYTF. The chain employs TRBV5-4 and TRBJ1-2; 7 bases are a match to TRBD1. Germline-derived CDR1 and CDR2 are SGHNT and YYREEE (reference sequence). This CDR3 region has 15 residues. The ends lost 4 bases at V and 8 bases at J; junction bases unmatched: 14.

The chain uses TRBV5-5 and TRBJ2-2, with TRBD2 as a possible D gene (8 bases). The V gene's germline CDR1 is SGHKS and CDR2 YYEKEE (reference sequence). The CDR3 sequence is 17 residues long. Trimming took off 4 bases at V and 4 bases at J, with 20 bases between the two ends. DNA for the CDR3: TGTGCCAGCAGCCCCCATCGGGAGGGGGCAGGCACCGGGGAGCTGTTTTTT. Amino acid sequence: CASSPHREGAGTGELFF. The variable domain in full, completed from reference TRBV5-5 and TRBJ2-2, reads DAGVTQSPTHLIKTRGQQVTLRCSPISGHKSVSWYQQVLGQGPQFIFQYYEKEERGRGNFPDRFSARQFPNYSSELNVNALLLGDSALYLCASSPHREGAGTGELFFGEGSRLTVL.

This clone was found once. This sequence joins TRBV6-6 and TRBJ1-6, with D tentatively TRBD1 (5 bases). CDR3 length: 14 residues. V gave up 7 bases and J gave up 4 bases, with 11 bases separating them. Looked up from germline, CDR1 is MNHNY and CDR2 is SVGAGI (reference sequence). The CDR3 DNA reads TGTGCCAGCACCGTGGAGGGGTATAATTCACCCCTCCACTTT. It codes for CASTVEGYNSPLHF.

The CDR3 nucleotides are TGTGCCAGCAGCAGAGACAGAGATAATGAAAAACTGTTTTTT. It yields the protein CASSRDRDNEKLFF. This sequence joins TRBV6-5 and TRBJ1-4; maybe TRBD1 (5 bases). V lost 6 bases, J lost 4 bases, and 12 bases lay in between. Germline V lookup: CDR1 MNHEY, CDR2 SVGAGI. This CDR3 region has 14 residues.

The V call is TRBV27, the J call TRBJ2-3; weak D call: TRBD1 (5 bases). This CDR3 region has 15 residues. Germline loops: CDR1 MNHEY, CDR2 SMNVEV (reference sequence). The V and J ends lost 5 bases and 2 bases respectively, with 14 bases between them. The CDR3 here is CASSPISRDTDTQYF. In DNA form, the CDR3 reads TGTGCCAGCAGTCCTATTAGCAGGGACACAGATACGCAGTATTTT.